This T cell receptor beta chain was retrieved from a study of blood T cell repertoires in COVID-19. Overall study: Samples of COVID-19 (acute and convalescent) were obtained from the United States, Italy and Spain. The analysed material was cDNA or gDNA that came from T cells, B-cell-depleted T cells, or PBMCs.

The CDR3 is made up of 16 amino acids. CDR1 and CDR2 from the germline V gene are SEHNR and FQNEAQ (reference sequence). V shed 4 bases and J 3 bases; nucleotides not matched to a gene: 6. Source study methods: Estimated nucleated cell counts came from reference gene primer amplification. The data were produced by immunoSEQ multiplex PCR, yet TCRdb's version contains in-frame clones alone and is incomplete. That table supplies the V and J calls and clone size; D and trimming were determined from the DNA. The data contain about 250,000 clones, around 90% of them singletons. V is TRBV7-9 and J is TRBJ2-5; 12 bases are shared with TRBD2. Sequenced sample: peripheral blood. This TCR came from a woman between 40 and 50 years old who had recovered from COVID-19. CDR3 in DNA: TGTGCCAGCAGCTCGTTACTAGCGGGGGGAAAAGAGACCCAGTACTTC. Translated: CASSSLLAGGKETQYF.